These 26 T cell receptor beta chains share one sample of origin, sequenced in a study of identical twins (dated by TCRdb to the mid-2010s). Receptors were amplified or captured by 5' RACE. TCRdb shows the sequencer as Illumina HiSeq 2000. Using fastp trimming at Q25 and MiXCR clonotype assembly, TCRdb reanalyzed the public sequencing data and kept in-frame beta chains. Rows merge per CDR3 protein into single entries with the most common DNA and genes. This sample is represented by about 690,000 distinct CDR3 sequences; 6% to 6.5% of them were singletons. The top ten clones comprise 1.5% to 2% of the sample. The sample taken for sequencing was naive T cells sorted from blood. The sample's cell subset or site label is to be understood as: cells isolated with a human naive T-cell isolation kit. The receptors were sampled from a man between 18 and 29 years old in good health.

This clonotype has only a few counts. The chain recombines TRBV4-1 with TRBJ2-1, with D possibly being TRBD1 or TRBD2 (5 bases each). The CDR3 consists of 14 residues. Trimming took 4 bases from V and 5 from J, leaving 12 bases between them. The germline V gene has CDR1 MGHRA and CDR2 YSYEKL. DNA of the CDR3: TGCGCCAGCAGCCGCCCGGGGCGGAACAATGAGCAGTTCTTC. This gives the protein CASSRPGRNNEQFF.

The chain has TRBV20-1 and TRBJ2-7, with unresolved D. CDR1 and CDR2 (germline): DFQATT, SNEGSKA (reference sequence). V lost 6 bases and J 7 bases, leaving 10 bases between the germline ends. This CDR3 is built from 10 residues. In DNA, the CDR3 is TGCAGTGCAAGGACCGAGGAGCAGTACTTC. Translating gives CSARTEEQYF.

Many counts were recorded for this clonotype. This likely comes from a read error, as the CDR3 has no conserved phenylalanine or tryptophan at its end. Because the CDR3's place on the DNA is in doubt, the DNA is left out and the CDR3 is given as listed by TCRdb. The CDR3: CSSDRGRVI. The V gene is TRBV29-1, the J gene TRBJ1-1; the DNA was not used to check the table's D call, TRBD1. Germline CDR1 and CDR2: SQVTM and ANQGSEA. The CDR3 has 9 amino acids, counting both end residues.

There are many counts of this clonotype. This sequence joins TRBV12-3 or TRBV12-4 and TRBJ2-7; 11 nucleotides align to TRBD2. J was trimmed by 4 bases and V by 3 bases; bases with no gene match: 8. The CDR3 has 16 amino acids. The CDR3 region has the DNA TGTGCCAGCAGTTTCGGGCGACTAGCGGGAAGTTACGAGCAGTACTTC. Translating gives CASSFGRLAGSYEQYF.

This chain uses TRBV6-1 with TRBJ2-4; D uncertain. Per germline, CDR1 MNHNS and CDR2 SASEGT. This CDR3 region has 12 residues. Trimming removed 2 bases from V and 6 bases from J, with 5 bases in between. CDR3 loop: CASSEQSNIQYF. The CDR3 DNA is TGTGCCAGCAGTGAACAGTCAAACATTCAGTACTTC.

The genes are TRBV29-1 and TRBJ2-5; 7 nucleotides agree with TRBD2. With 4 bases clipped from V and 5 bases from J, the junction kept 7 bases outside the gene matches. The germline V gene encodes CDR1 SQVTM and CDR2 ANQGSEA. The CDR3 contains 13 residues. In DNA form, the CDR3 reads TGCAGCGTTGCCGGACTAGGTCTTGAGACCCAGTACTTC. Residues: CSVAGLGLETQYF.

At least ten counts were recorded for this clonotype. V usage is TRBV5-1 and J usage is TRBJ2-3, with D hard to call. The CDR3 contains 15 residues. The V end was cut by 2 bases, the J end by 2 bases, with 12 bases between. Looked up from germline, CDR1 is SGHRS and CDR2 is YFSETQ. Written as DNA, the CDR3 is TGCGCCAGCAGCTTAACCGCCCTAACCACAGATACGCAGTATTTT. Translated, it gives CASSLTALTTDTQYF.

This clonotype occurred many times. The chain uses TRBV7-3 and TRBJ2-2; the D is unclear. Trimming cost V 1 base and J 7 bases, with 7 bases left between them. The CDR3 spans 13 residues. Germline assignment: CDR1 SGHTA and CDR2 FQGTGA. CDR3 in amino acids: CASSLSVLGELFF. CDR3 nucleotides: TGTGCCAGCAGCTTAAGTGTTCTCGGGGAGCTGTTTTTT.

The V gene is TRBV30, the J gene TRBJ2-2; D may be TRBD2 (7 bases). CDR3 length equals 13 residues. Trimming shortened V by 2 bases and J by 8 bases, and 12 bases separated the two germline ends. Germline V CDR1 and CDR2: GTSNPN, SVGIG (reference sequence). The CDR3 here is CAWSKQGLGELFF. The CDR3 nucleotides are TGTGCCTGGAGTAAACAGGGACTAGGGGAGCTGTTTTTT.

The rearrangement links TRBV29-1 to TRBJ2-7, with a possible D match to TRBD2 (5 bases). V was cut by 4 bases and J by 0 bases, with 10 bases left in between. This CDR3 is 13 amino acids long. CDR1 is SQVTM, CDR2 ANQGSEA, per germline. For the CDR3, the DNA is TGCAGCGTTGTGGACTCTATCTCCTACGAGCAGTACTTC. This translates into CSVVDSISYEQYF.

This clonotype appeared a few times. The chain carries TRBV30 and TRBJ2-1; 9 bases are shared with TRBD1. Germline V gene sequence: CDR1 GTSNPN, CDR2 SVGIG (reference sequence). V lost 7 bases and J lost 7; bases outside the gene matches: 8. This CDR3 spans 13 amino acids. The CDR3 protein is CASEGQGLNEQFF. CDR3 DNA: TGTGCCTCAGAAGGACAGGGGTTGAATGAGCAGTTCTTC.

The rearrangement links TRBV29-1 to TRBJ2-1; D is unresolved. CDR3 length: 17 residues. CDR1 and CDR2 from the germline V gene are SQVTM and ANQGSEA. Trimming cost V 4 bases and J 0 bases, with 19 bases left between them. Written as DNA, the CDR3 is TGCAGCGTTGGGCCCCTTACGGCTAGGATCTCCTACAATGAGCAGTTCTTC. This gives the protein CSVGPLTARISYNEQFF.

This clonotype was counted only a few times. CDR3 DNA: TGCAGTGCTCCACAGGGGATTGAAAAACTGTTTTTT. It codes for CSAPQGIEKLFF. This chain connects TRBV20-1 to TRBJ1-4, with 7 bases fitting TRBD1. CDR1 DFQATT and CDR2 SNEGSKA come from the germline V gene (reference sequence). The CDR3 covers 12 residues. V trimming: 5 bases; J trimming: 7 bases; junction bases outside the gene matches: 4.

This clonotype was seen ten or more times. The chain joins TRBV25-1 to TRBJ1-2, with 12 positions matching TRBD1. J was trimmed by 4 bases and V by 4 bases; bases with no gene match: 4. The CDR3 consists of 15 residues. CDR1 and CDR2 (germline): MGHDK, SYGVNS. CDR3 in DNA: TGTGCCAGCAGTGGAGGGACAGGGGGCGGCTATGGCTACACCTTC. It specifies CASSGGTGGGYGYTF.

The sample holds many counts of this clonotype. V is TRBV29-1 and J is TRBJ1-1; D is undetermined. Germline V CDR1 and CDR2: SQVTM, ANQGSEA. The CDR3 is 11 amino acids. Trimming took off 4 bases at V and 1 base at J, with 4 bases between the two ends. This CDR3 reads CSVGWNTEAFF. CDR3 nucleotides: TGCAGCGTTGGCTGGAACACTGAAGCTTTCTTT.

This clonotype has a count of ten or more. The gene calls are TRBV20-1 and TRBJ2-1, with 9 bases matching TRBD1. V lost 3 bases to trimming and J lost 0 bases; unmatched junction nucleotides: 6. Germline CDR1 and CDR2: DFQATT and SNEGSKA (reference sequence). This CDR3 comprises 16 residues. In nucleotides, the CDR3 is TGCAGTGCTAGGGAGGGACAGGGCCGCTCCTACAATGAGCAGTTCTTC. Its translation: CSAREGQGRSYNEQFF.

In this sample, this clonotype turned up many times. The chain combines TRBV12-3 or TRBV12-4 with TRBJ2-1, with TRBD2 matching over 15 bases. This CDR3 has 18 amino acids. Unmatched junction bases numbered 11, after V lost 4 bases and J lost 7 bases. The CDR3 DNA follows: TGTGCCAGCAGTTCCTCCGGGACTAGCGGGAGGATGGGGAATGAGCAGTTCTTC. It codes for CASSSSGTSGRMGNEQFF.

This clonotype appeared a few times. This chain links TRBV12-3 or TRBV12-4 with TRBJ2-7; 7 bases are shared with TRBD2. This CDR3 comprises 14 residues. Trimming took 8 bases from V and 6 from J; bases not matched to a gene: 13. CDR3 residues: CASAFGPTSVEQYV. CDR3 nucleotide sequence: TGTGCCAGCGCTTTTGGGCCTACTAGCGTCGAGCAGTACGTC.

Details on this clonotype: A read error may explain this, as a much larger clone is one base away. The rearrangement uses TRBV4-1 and TRBJ2-3; 7 bases align to TRBD2. With 4 bases clipped from V and 3 bases from J, the junction kept 10 bases outside the gene matches. The CDR3 runs 16 residues. CDR1 and CDR2 from the germline V gene are MGHRA and YSYEKL. The CDR3 is CASSRDPGAGTDTQYF. CDR3 sequence (DNA): TGCGCCAGCAGCCGAGACCCCGGAGCGGGGACAGATACGCAGTATTTT.

In its sample, this clonotype was seen many times. The chain couples TRBV11-2 to TRBJ1-4; D unresolved. This CDR3 spans 16 amino acids. Germline V CDR1 and CDR2: SGHAT, FQNNGV. V lost 0 bases and J 7 bases, leaving 15 bases between the germline ends. CDR3 region: CASSLDGTVWGEKLFF. The DNA of the CDR3 is TGTGCCAGCAGCTTAGATGGAACCGTATGGGGTGAAAAACTGTTTTTT. Looking up the rest from reference TRBV11-2 and TRBJ1-4 gives the full variable domain: EAGVAQSPRYKIIEKRQSVAFWCNPISGHATLYWYQQILGQGPKLLIQFQNNGVVDDSQLPKDRFSAERLKGVDSTLKIQPAKLEDSAVYLCASSLDGTVWGEKLFFGSGTQLSVL.

This clonotype has just a few counts. The rearrangement links TRBV6-2 or TRBV6-3 to TRBJ2-5; D ambiguous. This CDR3 has 14 residues. Trimming stripped 10 bases from V and 2 bases from J, with 17 bases between. Germline lookup yields CDR1 MNHEY and CDR2 SVGEGT. As DNA, the CDR3 is TGTGCCACAGACGGGCAGCCCCATCAAGAGACCCAGTACTTC. Its protein is CATDGQPHQETQYF.

This clonotype occurred a few times. The V gene is TRBV29-1, the J gene TRBJ2-2; D is unclear. Between the trimmed V and J ends, which lost 4 bases and 7 bases, there was a span of 16 bases. CDR3 length equals 14 residues. Germline V CDR1 and CDR2: SQVTM, ANQGSEA. CDR3 region: CSVVLQRKGGELFF. DNA of the CDR3: TGCAGCGTTGTTCTACAGAGAAAGGGCGGGGAGCTGTTTTTT.

This clonotype appeared many times. This chain links TRBV3-1 with TRBJ2-1; either TRBD1 or TRBD2 may fit D (5 bases each). The CDR3 covers 14 residues. Deletions cut 5 bases from V and 6 bases from J, with 14 bases between. Germline V gene sequence: CDR1 LGHDT, CDR2 YNNKEL (reference sequence). CDR3 amino acids: CASSISGGSNEQFF. Written as DNA, the CDR3 is TGTGCCAGCAGCATAAGTGGGGGTAGCAATGAGCAGTTCTTC.

This clonotype was counted between two and nine times. The chain couples TRBV11-2 to TRBJ2-3, with 11 bases aligning to TRBD2. J lost 9 bases, V lost 6 bases, and 11 bases had no gene match. CDR3 size: 15 residues. The germline gives CDR1 SGHAT, CDR2 FQNNGV. The CDR3 spells CASRQTGTSGSTQYF. CDR3 nucleotide sequence: TGTGCCAGCAGGCAGACCGGGACTAGCGGCTCGACGCAGTATTTT.

This clonotype was seen repeatedly, ten times or more. This chain links TRBV12-3 or TRBV12-4 with TRBJ2-1, with TRBD1 identical over 7 bases. The CDR3 consists of 17 residues. V shed 3 bases and J 1 base; nucleotides not matched to a gene: 9. In DNA form, the CDR3 reads TGTGCCAGCAGTTTTCGGTCGAACAGGGGTTCCTACAATGAGCAGTTCTTC. Translating gives CASSFRSNRGSYNEQFF.

This sequence joins TRBV5-6 and TRBJ2-3; D gene uncertain. Trimming removed 2 bases from V and 3 bases from J, with 19 bases in between. The CDR3 sequence is 17 residues long. Per the germline V gene, CDR1 is SGHDT and CDR2 is YYEEEE. CDR3 bases: TGTGCCAGCAGCTTTTATCCGCCCAACCTGAGAACAGATACGCAGTATTTT. Translation gives CASSFYPPNLRTDTQYF.